The 27 T cell receptor beta chains below were found in one sample sequenced in a study of human T cells and chemical hapten exposure. Time point noted: patch test 2, 6 weeks after DPC sensitization. Described treatment: therapeutic diphenylcyclopropenone sensitization with weekly scalp DPC. TCRdb re-analysed the RACE reads in MiXCR, keeping a single row per CDR3 protein. The repertoire holds 80,000 to 100,000 distinct CDR3 sequences, 10% seen once, with 4.5% to 5% in the top ten. The sample was whole blood, taken in connection with sensitization to the hapten diphenylcyclopropenone (DPC). The receptor source for this set is a woman aged 50 to 60 with alopecia areata. Some clones in this sample may be carry-over from other donors' samples.

This clonotype was detected many times. This chain uses TRBV19 with TRBJ2-1; the D is unclear. Deletions cut 4 bases from V and 8 bases from J, with 9 bases between. CDR1 and CDR2 (germline): LNHDA, SQIVND (reference sequence). The CDR3 contains 12 residues. The CDR3 here is CASSSFFDEQFF. The CDR3 DNA is TGTGCCAGTAGTAGTTTTTTTGATGAGCAGTTCTTC.

The chain uses TRBV28 and TRBJ2-5; 7 bases fit TRBD1. This CDR3 has 15 residues. Trimming removed 5 bases from V and 7 bases from J; junction bases left unmatched: 13. The germline CDR1 and CDR2 sequences are MDHEN and SYDVKM. The CDR3 DNA reads as TGTGCCAGCAGTCCCGACGACGGGACAGAAGCGACCCAGTACTTC. Protein product: CASSPDDGTEATQYF.

As concerns this clonotype: It may be a read error: a sequence one base away is much more abundant. The rearrangement joins TRBV2 to TRBJ1-4; D gene ambiguous. The germline V gene has CDR1 SNHLY and CDR2 FYNNEI. The ends were cut back, 7 bases at V and 0 bases at J, with 15 bases in the middle. The CDR3 is 16 amino acids. Here the CDR3 reads CASTTKSGTTNEKLFF. DNA of the CDR3: TGTGCCAGCACCACCAAGTCAGGCACAACTAATGAAAAACTGTTTTTT.

This clonotype was seen at least ten times. The chain uses TRBV7-2 and TRBJ1-5, with a tentative D call TRBD1 (5 bases). Germline loops: CDR1 SGHTA, CDR2 FQGNSA. The V end was cut by 1 base, the J end by 6 bases, with 13 bases between. This CDR3 region has 15 residues. The CDR3 sequence is CASSLGSGRSQPQHF. The CDR3 DNA sequence: TGTGCCAGCAGCTTAGGATCAGGGCGGTCTCAGCCCCAGCATTTT.

This chain uses TRBV9 with TRBJ2-1, with TRBD1 as a possible D gene (6 bases). The CDR3 is 15 amino acids. The germline V gene encodes CDR1 SGDLS and CDR2 YYNGEE. The V end lost 3 bases, the J end lost 1 base, and 11 bases lay between the germline ends. As DNA, the CDR3 is TGTGCCAGCAGCGCAGACAGGAGGTCCTACAATGAGCAGTTCTTC. The encoded protein is CASSADRRSYNEQFF.

This clonotype occurred a few times. This chain uses TRBV19 with TRBJ2-2, with unresolved D. The ends were cut back, 0 bases at V and 6 bases at J, with 17 bases in the middle. Germline CDR1 LNHDA, CDR2 SQIVND (reference sequence). CDR3 size: 17 residues. The CDR3 spells CASSIDSPHRTPGELFF. The CDR3 bases are TGTGCCAGTAGTATAGATAGCCCCCACCGGACGCCCGGGGAGCTGTTTTTT.

This clonotype was seen at least ten times. The rearrangement links TRBV5-1 to TRBJ1-6; D possibly corresponds to TRBD1 (5 bases). From germline, CDR1 is SGHRS and CDR2 YFSETQ. There are 14 residues in the CDR3. V lost 0 bases and J lost 7, with 8 bases in between. CDR3 nucleotides: TGCGCCAGCAGCTTGGGACAGCTAAATTCACCCCTCCACTTT. This codes for CASSLGQLNSPLHF.

The chain carries TRBV7-9 and TRBJ1-5; D call uncertain. This CDR3 spans 13 amino acids. Germline assignment: CDR1 SEHNR and CDR2 FQNEAQ (reference sequence). With 3 bases removed from V and 1 base from J, the gap between germline ends came to 4 bases. The CDR3 DNA reads TGTGCCAGCAGCTTCGACAGCAATCAGCCCCAGCATTTT. Its translation: CASSFDSNQPQHF.

This chain connects TRBV11-2 to TRBJ2-3; TRBD1 might be the D (5 bases). The germline V gene encodes CDR1 SGHAT and CDR2 FQNNGV. Trimming left V 1 base short and J 3 bases short, with 11 bases between. The CDR3 sequence is 15 residues long. CDR3 loop: CASSLGRRVTDTQYF. In nucleotides, the CDR3 is TGTGCCAGCAGCTTAGGTCGCAGGGTGACAGATACGCAGTATTTT.

The table lists this clonotype with many counts. This chain links TRBV6-6 with TRBJ2-3; 13 bases agree with TRBD2. The germline CDR1 and CDR2 sequences are MNHNY and SVGAGI (reference sequence). Germline trimming cut 4 bases from V and 6 bases from J; bases unmatched to any gene: 10. The CDR3 sequence is 17 residues long. The CDR3 here is CASSSGTSGTKGDTQYF. The DNA of the CDR3 is TGTGCCAGCAGTTCAGGGACTAGCGGGACGAAAGGGGATACGCAGTATTTT.

This clonotype appeared a few times. The genes are TRBV12-3 or TRBV12-4 and TRBJ2-7; D call uncertain. Trimming took 5 bases from V and 2 from J, leaving 13 bases between them. The CDR3 consists of 14 residues. The chain's CDR3 is CASSTIRGAYEQYF. In DNA form, the CDR3 reads TGTGCCAGCAGTACCATCCGCGGCGCCTACGAGCAGTACTTC.

This clonotype has just a few counts. The chain uses TRBV7-9 and TRBJ2-3, with TRBD2 matching 7 bases. After removal of 1 base from V and 4 bases from J, the junction contained 5 bases not matched to a gene. CDR3 length: 15 amino acids. From germline, CDR1 is SEHNR and CDR2 FQNEAQ (reference sequence). The CDR3 loop is CASSLGTSIADTQYF. The CDR3 nucleotides read TGTGCCAGCAGCTTAGGGACTAGTATTGCAGATACGCAGTATTTT.

The chain couples TRBV12-5 to TRBJ1-2; the D is unclear. Trimming cost V 1 base and J 7 bases, with 16 bases left between them. The CDR3 is 15 amino acids. From germline, CDR1 is LGHNT and CDR2 FRNRAP. The CDR3 sequence is CASGLALPSGSGYTF. The CDR3 DNA reads as TGTGCTAGTGGTTTGGCATTACCCAGCGGGTCTGGCTACACCTTC.

This clonotype occurred a few times. V usage is TRBV2 and J usage is TRBJ2-1; 8 positions agree with TRBD1. This CDR3 comprises 17 residues. The junction had 8 bases not matched to a gene; V was cut back by 0 bases and J by 4 bases. Germline CDR1 SNHLY, CDR2 FYNNEI. The CDR3 spells CASSEALGTGRYNEQFF. In DNA, the CDR3 is TGTGCCAGCAGTGAAGCCCTAGGGACAGGCCGTTACAATGAGCAGTTCTTC.

The chain recombines TRBV6-1 with TRBJ2-6, with D unclear. CDR3 length equals 13 residues. The V end lost 3 bases, the J end lost 12 bases, and 12 bases lay between the germline ends. CDR1 MNHNS and CDR2 SASEGT come from the germline V gene. The CDR3 loop is CASSEASHIVLTF. Here the CDR3 DNA reads TGTGCCAGCAGTGAGGCATCGCACATCGTCCTGACTTTC.

This clonotype was counted only a few times. The chain has TRBV7-2 and TRBJ2-7; D gene ambiguous. This CDR3 has 14 residues. Germline V gene sequence: CDR1 SGHTA, CDR2 FQGNSA. V shed 5 bases and J shed 0 bases, with 11 bases lying between them. The CDR3 protein is CASSPPTGSYEQYF. CDR3 sequence (DNA): TGTGCCAGCAGCCCACCGACGGGCTCCTACGAGCAGTACTTC.

This chain links TRBV7-2 with TRBJ2-1; D is possibly TRBD1 or TRBD2 (6 bases each). The V end lost 3 bases, the J end lost 4 bases, and 13 bases lay between the germline ends. The CDR3 contains 15 residues. Germline CDR1 and CDR2: SGHTA and FQGNSA. This chain's CDR3 is CASSFEGGPYNEQFF. In DNA form, the CDR3 reads TGTGCCAGCAGCTTCGAGGGGGGCCCATACAATGAGCAGTTCTTC.

This clonotype has ten or more counts. The chain employs TRBV7-6 and TRBJ2-3; D perhaps matches TRBD2 (6 bases). The germline V gene encodes CDR1 SGHVS and CDR2 FNYEAQ. V gave up 5 bases and J gave up 0 bases, with 9 bases separating them. The CDR3 spans 14 residues. The CDR3 nucleotides are TGTGCCAGCAGCCCCAGCGGGAGCACAGATACGCAGTATTTT. Residues: CASSPSGSTDTQYF. Full variable domain (remainder filled in from reference TRBV7-6 and TRBJ2-3): GAGVSQSPRYKVTKRGQDVALRCDPISGHVSLYWYRQALGQGPEFLTYFNYEAQQDKSGLPNDRFSAERPEGSISTLTIQRTEQRDSAMYRCASSPSGSTDTQYFGPGTRLTVL.

This clonotype was observed at least ten times. The chain links TRBV12-3 or TRBV12-4 to TRBJ2-1; no clear D. V was clipped by 0 bases and J by 2 bases, with 11 bases between them. The CDR3 length is 16 residues. The CDR3, as DNA: TGTGCCAGCAGTTTAGCGCTTTTAGCCACCTACAATGAGCAGTTCTTC. Encoded protein: CASSLALLATYNEQFF.

This clonotype has more than one count but fewer than ten. The chain combines TRBV12-3 or TRBV12-4 with TRBJ1-1; 8 bases map to TRBD1. The CDR3 sequence is 14 residues long. V trimming: 4 bases; J trimming: 3 bases; junction bases outside the gene matches: 4. This CDR3 is CASSSRQGYTEAFF. CDR3 sequence (DNA): TGTGCCAGCAGTTCCAGACAGGGGTACACTGAAGCTTTCTTT.

The gene calls are TRBV20-1 and TRBJ2-5, with D hard to call. V dropped 1 base and J dropped 1 base, with 7 bases sitting between them. The CDR3 runs 13 residues. The germline gives CDR1 DFQATT, CDR2 SNEGSKA (reference sequence). The CDR3 spells CSARAGFQETQYF. CDR3 nucleotides: TGCAGTGCTAGAGCTGGGTTCCAAGAGACCCAGTACTTC.

This clonotype was detected only a few times. CDR3 in amino acids: CASSLVYPADSPNTGELFF. In DNA, the CDR3 is TGTGCCAGCAGCTTAGTCTACCCGGCAGATTCTCCGAACACCGGGGAGCTGTTTTTT. The chain combines TRBV7-6 with TRBJ2-2; D is uncertain. V lost 1 base and J lost 0, with 18 bases in between. Per the germline V gene, CDR1 is SGHVS and CDR2 is FNYEAQ. This CDR3 has 19 amino acids.

There are a few counts of this clonotype. This chain joins TRBV28 and TRBJ1-5; D is uncertain. V shed 2 bases and J shed 0 bases, with 8 bases lying between them. Germline V lookup: CDR1 MDHEN, CDR2 SYDVKM. This CDR3 has 15 amino acids. In DNA form, the CDR3 reads TGTGCCAGCAGTTTACGGATCTATAGCAATCAGCCCCAGCATTTT. Translating it yields CASSLRIYSNQPQHF.

The chain is built from TRBV2 and TRBJ1-1; 8 positions match TRBD1. The CDR3 contains 15 residues. CDR1 and CDR2 (germline): SNHLY, FYNNEI. V gave up 8 bases and J gave up 1 base; unmatched junction bases: 9. The DNA for the CDR3 is TGTGCCAGCTCCCGACAGGGGCGATGGAACACTGAAGCTTTCTTT. This codes for CASSRQGRWNTEAFF. Supplemented by reference TRBV2 and TRBJ1-1, the full variable domain reads EPEVTQTPSHQVTQMGQEVILRCVPISNHLYFYWYRQILGQKVEFLVSFYNNEISEKSEIFDDQFSVERPDGSNFTLKIRSTKLEDSAMYFCASSRQGRWNTEAFFGQGTRLTVV.

The chain couples TRBV20-1 to TRBJ2-3, with 7 positions matching TRBD2. CDR3 size: 15 residues. The germline V gene has CDR1 DFQATT and CDR2 SNEGSKA (reference sequence). Trimming removed 4 bases from V and 5 bases from J; junction bases left unmatched: 12. The CDR3 reads CSAKPFAGVGDTQYF. Written as DNA, the CDR3 is TGCAGTGCTAAACCTTTTGCGGGAGTAGGAGATACGCAGTATTTT.

This sequence joins TRBV5-1 and TRBJ2-7; TRBD1 aligns across 7 bases. The V gene's germline CDR1 is SGHRS and CDR2 YFSETQ. The CDR3 runs 14 residues. The ends lost 5 bases at V and 0 bases at J; junction bases unmatched: 5. The CDR3 nucleotides are TGCGCCAGCAGGGGACAGCAAAGCTCCTACGAGCAGTACTTC. Protein product: CASRGQQSSYEQYF.

The table lists this clonotype with many counts. The J gene is TRBJ2-7, the V gene TRBV19, with 7 positions matching TRBD1. The CDR3 loop spans 14 amino acids. From germline, CDR1 is LNHDA and CDR2 SQIVND (reference sequence). J was trimmed by 2 bases and V by 5 bases; bases with no gene match: 6. In DNA, the CDR3 is TGTGCCAGTAGTCCCGGGACAGACCCCTACGAGCAGTACTTC. Translated: CASSPGTDPYEQYF.